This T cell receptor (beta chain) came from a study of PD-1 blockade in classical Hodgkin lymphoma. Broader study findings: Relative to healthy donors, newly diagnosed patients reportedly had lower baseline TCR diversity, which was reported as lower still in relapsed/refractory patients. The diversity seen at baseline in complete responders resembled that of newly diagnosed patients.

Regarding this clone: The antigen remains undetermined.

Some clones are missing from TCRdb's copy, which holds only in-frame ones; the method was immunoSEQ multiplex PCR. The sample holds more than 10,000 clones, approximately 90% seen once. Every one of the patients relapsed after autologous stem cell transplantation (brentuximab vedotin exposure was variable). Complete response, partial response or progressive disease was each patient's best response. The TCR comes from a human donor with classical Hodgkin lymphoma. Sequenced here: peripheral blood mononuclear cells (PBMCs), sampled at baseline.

The CDR3 region has the DNA TGTGCCAGCTCACTCGCAGGGGAGAACACTGAAGCTTTCTTT. This sequence encodes CASSLAGENTEAFF. This chain connects TRBV18 to TRBJ1-1; D might be TRBD1 (6 bases). Per germline, CDR1 KGHSH and CDR2 LQKENI. This CDR3 has 14 amino acids. With 4 bases removed from V and 1 base from J, the gap between germline ends came to 10 bases.